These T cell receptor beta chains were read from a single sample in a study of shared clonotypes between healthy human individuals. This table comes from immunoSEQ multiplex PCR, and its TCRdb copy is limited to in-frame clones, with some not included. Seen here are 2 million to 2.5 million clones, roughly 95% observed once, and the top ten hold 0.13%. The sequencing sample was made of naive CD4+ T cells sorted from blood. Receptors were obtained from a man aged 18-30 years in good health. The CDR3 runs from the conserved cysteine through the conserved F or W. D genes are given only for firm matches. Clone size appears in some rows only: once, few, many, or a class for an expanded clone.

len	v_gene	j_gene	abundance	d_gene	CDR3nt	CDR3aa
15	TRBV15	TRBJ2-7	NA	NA	TGTGCCACCAGCAGAGATAGGACTCTGAGTTACGAGCAGTACTTC	CATSRDRTLSYEQYF
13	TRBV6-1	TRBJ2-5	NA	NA	TGTGCCAGCAGCCTATCGGCCCAGGAGACCCAGTACTTC	CASSLSAQETQYF
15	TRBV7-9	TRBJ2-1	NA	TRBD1	TGTGCCAGCAGCCCGGGGACAGGGGATTCGAATGAGCAGTTCTTC	CASSPGTGDSNEQFF
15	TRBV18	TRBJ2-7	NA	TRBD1	TGTGCCAGCTCACCCGGGACAGGGGGCCTCTACGAGCAGTACTTC	CASSPGTGGLYEQYF
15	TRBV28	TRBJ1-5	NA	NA	TGTGCCAGCCGCTTCGGGGGCCTGAGCAATCAGCCCCAGCATTTT	CASRFGGLSNQPQHF
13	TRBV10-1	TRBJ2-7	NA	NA	TGCGCCAGCACCCCATGGCAGTTCGCGGAGCAGTACTTC	CASTPWQFAEQYF
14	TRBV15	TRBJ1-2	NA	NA	TGTGCCACCAGCAAGTCCGGGACTTTCTATGGCTACACCTTC	CATSKSGTFYGYTF
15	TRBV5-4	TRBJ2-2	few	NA	TGTGCCAGCAGCTTGGCCCAGAAGAACACCGGGGAGCTGTTTTTT	CASSLAQKNTGELFF
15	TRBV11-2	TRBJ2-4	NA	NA	TGTGCCAGCAGCTTGGACGGTCTCGCCAAAAACATTCAGTACTTC	CASSLDGLAKNIQYF
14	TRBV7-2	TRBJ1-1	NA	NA	TGTGCCAGCAGCTTACAGACCGCGAACACTGAAGCTTTCTTT	CASSLQTANTEAFF
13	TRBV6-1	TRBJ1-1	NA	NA	TGTGCCAGCAGTGACAGGGTACCCACTGAAGCTTTCTTT	CASSDRVPTEAFF